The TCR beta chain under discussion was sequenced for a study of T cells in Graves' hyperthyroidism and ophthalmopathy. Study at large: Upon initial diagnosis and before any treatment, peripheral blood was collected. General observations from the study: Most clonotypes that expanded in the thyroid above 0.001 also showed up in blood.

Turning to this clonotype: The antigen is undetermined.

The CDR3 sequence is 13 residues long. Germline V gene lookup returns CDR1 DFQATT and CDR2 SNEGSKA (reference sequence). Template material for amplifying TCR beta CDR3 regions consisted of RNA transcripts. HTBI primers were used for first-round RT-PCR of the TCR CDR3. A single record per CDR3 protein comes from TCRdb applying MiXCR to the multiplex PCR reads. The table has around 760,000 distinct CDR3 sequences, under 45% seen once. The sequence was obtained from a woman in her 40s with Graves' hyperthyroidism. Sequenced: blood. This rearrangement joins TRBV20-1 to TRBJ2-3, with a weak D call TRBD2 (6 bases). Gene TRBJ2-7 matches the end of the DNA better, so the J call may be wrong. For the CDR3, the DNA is TGCAGTGCTATTGGGCGGGATGCAGATACGCAGTACTTC. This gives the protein CSAIGRDADTQYF.